This note documents a single T cell receptor beta chain sequence. The data stem from a study of T cells in Graves' hyperthyroidism and ophthalmopathy. RNA transcripts gave rise to amplified TCR beta CDR3 regions. TCR CDR3 regions were first amplified by RT-PCR with HTBI primers. Using its own MiXCR run on the multiplex PCR reads, TCRdb lists one record per CDR3 protein. The sample has around 350,000 distinct CDR3 sequences, 15% to 19% seen once; the top ten hold about 27%. CDR3 length equals 13 residues. The germline V and J ends were trimmed by 4 bases and 8 bases, with 14 bases remaining between them. Looked up from germline, CDR1 is SGDLS and CDR2 is YYNGEE.

The rearrangement uses TRBV9 and TRBJ2-3; D possibly uses TRBD1 or TRBD2 (5 bases each). Material: blood. This clonotype was obtained from a woman aged 18-29 years with Graves' hyperthyroidism that later progressed to Graves' ophthalmopathy. The DNA for the CDR3 is TGTGCCAGCAGCCCTGGGGACGGAGCTACGCAGTATTTT. Residues: CASSPGDGATQYF.